This note documents a single T cell receptor (beta chain) sequence. The data derive from a study of spatial heterogeneity in lung cancer. TCRdb re-called the 5' RACE reads with MiXCR, one entry per CDR3 protein. This sample has roughly 100,000 distinct CDR3 sequences; roughly 9.5% occur once, and the top ten carry about 7%. This sample's time point: sample taken at primary tumor resection. The study sequenced unsorted whole RNA from tumor, nontumor lung or frozen PBMC. Untreated early-stage non-small cell lung cancer patients, around 72 in total, were the donors. Germline CDR1 is SGHRS and CDR2 is YFSETQ. This CDR3 is 14 amino acids long. V lost 0 bases, J lost 8 bases, and 9 bases lay in between.

The V and J genes are TRBV5-1 and TRBJ1-6, with D unresolved. The clonotype originates from a male donor with early-stage non-small cell lung cancer. The sample in question was PBMCs, obtained at surgery. The CDR3: CASSLAFTDSPLHF. In DNA, the CDR3 is TGCGCCAGCAGCTTGGCCTTCACGGATTCACCCCTCCACTTT.